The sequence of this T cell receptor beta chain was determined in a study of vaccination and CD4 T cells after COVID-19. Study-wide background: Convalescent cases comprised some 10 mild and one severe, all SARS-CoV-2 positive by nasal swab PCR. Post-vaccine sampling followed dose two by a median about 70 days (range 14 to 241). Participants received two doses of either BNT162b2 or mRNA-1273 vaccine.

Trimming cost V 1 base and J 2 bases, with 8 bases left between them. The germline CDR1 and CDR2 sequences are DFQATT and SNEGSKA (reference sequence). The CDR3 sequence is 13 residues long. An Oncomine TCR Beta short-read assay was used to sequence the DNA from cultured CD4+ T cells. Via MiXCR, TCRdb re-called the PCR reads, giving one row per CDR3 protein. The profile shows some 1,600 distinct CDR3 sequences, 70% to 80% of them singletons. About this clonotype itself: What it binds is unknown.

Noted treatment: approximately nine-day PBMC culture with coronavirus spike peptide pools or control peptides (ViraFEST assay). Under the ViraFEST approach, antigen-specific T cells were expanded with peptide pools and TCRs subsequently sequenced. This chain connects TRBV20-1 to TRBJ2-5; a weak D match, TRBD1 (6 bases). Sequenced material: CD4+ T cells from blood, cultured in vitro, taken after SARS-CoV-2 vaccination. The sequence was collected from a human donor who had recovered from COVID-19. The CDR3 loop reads CSARGQGQETQYF. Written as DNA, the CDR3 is TGCAGTGCTAGAGGCCAGGGGCAAGAGACCCAGTACTTC.